Listed here are 23 T cell receptor beta chains from one sample, sequenced in a study of blood T cell repertoires in COVID-19. TCRdb's table, derived via immunoSEQ multiplex PCR, lists solely in-frame clones and lacks some. The sample has about 350,000 clones; 75% to 90% are singletons. Sequencing was performed on peripheral blood. The receptors derive from a woman aged 45-59 years with COVID-19, enrolled during active disease.

This clone has more than one count but fewer than ten. The rearrangement joins TRBV19 to TRBJ2-7, with TRBD1 as a possible D gene (6 bases). Germline assignment: CDR1 LNHDA and CDR2 SQIVND (reference sequence). The CDR3 has 15 amino acids. Trimming pared 4 bases from V and 0 bases from J, leaving 13 bases between. CDR3 coding DNA: TGTGCCAGTAGTAGCTGGGCAGGGGTCTCCTACGAGCAGTACTTC. Translation gives CASSSWAGVSYEQYF. Using reference TRBV19 and TRBJ2-7 for the parts outside the CDR3, the full variable domain is DGGITQSPKYLFRKEGQNVTLSCEQNLNHDAMYWYRQDPGQGLRLIYYSQIVNDFQKGDIAEGYSVSREKKESFPLTVTSAQKNPTAFYLCASSSWAGVSYEQYFGPGTRLTVT.

The chain joins TRBV11-2 to TRBJ1-5, with a possible D match to TRBD1 (5 bases). The CDR3 has 15 amino acids. Per the germline V gene, CDR1 is SGHAT and CDR2 is FQNNGV. The V and J ends lost 5 bases and 6 bases respectively, with 17 bases between them. The CDR3 here is CASSPWTLWGQPQHF. DNA of the CDR3: TGTGCCAGCAGCCCGTGGACATTGTGGGGTCAGCCCCAGCATTTT.

The V and J genes are TRBV7-3 and TRBJ1-3; the D is unclear. This CDR3 has 13 amino acids. V lost 0 bases and J 5 bases, leaving 5 bases between the germline ends. From germline, CDR1 is SGHTA and CDR2 FQGTGA. The CDR3 spells CASSLTPRNTIYF. CDR3 sequence (DNA): TGTGCCAGCAGCTTAACCCCCAGAAACACCATATATTTT.

The chain recombines TRBV24-1 with TRBJ1-2, with D unresolved. CDR1 is KGHDR, CDR2 SFDVKD, per germline. The CDR3 has 12 residues. V was clipped by 5 bases and J by 4 bases, with 7 bases between them. The CDR3 DNA follows: TGTGCCACCAGTGGCACGGGCTATGGCTACACCTTC. It is translated as CATSGTGYGYTF.

This chain connects TRBV28 to TRBJ1-1; 7 nucleotides align to TRBD1. Germline lookup yields CDR1 MDHEN and CDR2 SYDVKM. J was trimmed by 4 bases and V by 5 bases; bases with no gene match: 10. The CDR3 has 15 residues. The chain's CDR3 is CASSLRDSYFTEAFF. CDR3 coding DNA: TGTGCCAGCAGTCTACGGGACAGTTACTTCACTGAAGCTTTCTTT.

The chain joins TRBV24-1 to TRBJ2-1; 11 nucleotides match TRBD2. The CDR3 contains 16 residues. The germline CDR1 and CDR2 sequences are KGHDR and SFDVKD. The V and J ends lost 0 bases and 6 bases, in that order; junction bases with no gene match: 3. The DNA for the CDR3 is TGTGCCACCAGTGATTTGACTAGCGGGAGCCGCAATGAGCAGTTCTTC. Translated, it gives CATSDLTSGSRNEQFF.

The chain has TRBV9 and TRBJ2-3; weak D call: TRBD2 (6 bases). The CDR3 covers 17 residues. CDR1 SGDLS and CDR2 YYNGEE come from the germline V gene. V lost 1 base, J lost 1 base, and 16 bases lay in between. The chain's CDR3 is CASSVSGGRRRTDTQYF. As DNA, the CDR3 is TGTGCCAGCAGCGTATCCGGGGGTAGACGCCGCACAGATACGCAGTATTTT.

The chain carries TRBV6-6 and TRBJ2-7; TRBD1 is a possible D gene (7 bases). This CDR3 has 14 amino acids. In germline, CDR1 is MNHNY, CDR2 SVGAGI (reference sequence). The V end was cut by 6 bases, the J end by 5 bases, with 17 bases between. CDR3 sequence: CASRTEGAKDEQYF. The CDR3 region has the DNA TGTGCCAGCAGAACGGAGGGGGCTAAAGACGAGCAGTACTTC.

The chain uses TRBV7-9 and TRBJ1-4; D perhaps matches TRBD1 (5 bases). V lost 1 base to trimming and J lost 8 bases, with 14 bases between them. Germline-derived CDR1 and CDR2 are SEHNR and FQNEAQ (reference sequence). CDR3 length equals 15 residues. Here the CDR3 DNA reads TGTGCCAGCAGCTTAGGGGACTTGAGGAGAGAAAAACTGTTTTTT. Its protein product is CASSLGDLRREKLFF.

The gene calls are TRBV15 and TRBJ2-1; 12 nucleotides align to TRBD2. The trim removed 5 bases at V and 9 bases at J, leaving 8 bases unmatched. This CDR3 region has 15 residues. Germline V gives CDR1 LNHNV, CDR2 YYDKDF (reference sequence). This CDR3 reads CATSRRLAGDTEQFF. The CDR3 DNA reads as TGTGCCACCAGCCGAAGACTAGCGGGAGATACTGAGCAGTTCTTC. The whole variable domain, remainder taken from reference TRBV15 and TRBJ2-1, is DAMVIQNPRYQVTQFGKPVTLSCSQTLNHNVMYWYQQKSSQAPKLLFHYYDKDFNNEADTPDNFQSRRPNTSFCFLDIRSPGLGDTAMYLCATSRRLAGDTEQFFGPGTRLTVL.

This clone was counted between two and nine times. This chain joins TRBV5-4 and TRBJ1-3, with 7 bases matching TRBD1. The junction had 4 bases not matched to a gene; V was cut back by 2 bases and J by 2 bases. CDR1 and CDR2 from the germline V gene are SGHNT and YYREEE (reference sequence). This CDR3 is built from 15 residues. CDR3 bases: TGTGCCAGCAGCTTTGACAGGGCCACTGGAAACACCATATATTTT. It translates to CASSFDRATGNTIYF.

This sequence joins TRBV11-3 and TRBJ1-1, with D perhaps matching TRBD1 (6 bases). Germline V gene data show CDR1 as SGHNT and CDR2 as YENEEA. There are 13 residues in the CDR3. Trimming removed 5 bases at V and 3 bases at J, with 10 bases between. In nucleotides, the CDR3 is TGTGCCAGCAGCAACAGGGTTGACACTGAAGCTTTCTTT. It yields the protein CASSNRVDTEAFF.

The rearrangement uses TRBV11-2 and TRBJ1-6; 8 bases agree with TRBD1. The V gene's germline CDR1 is SGHAT and CDR2 FQNNGV. The CDR3 runs 17 residues. After removal of 4 bases from V and 10 bases from J, the junction contained 15 bases not matched to a gene. The CDR3 DNA is TGTGCCAGCAGCTACCCATCGGGGACAGGTGGGGGATCACCCCTCCACTTT. Protein sequence: CASSYPSGTGGGSPLHF.

The V call is TRBV7-9, the J call TRBJ1-1; possibly TRBD1 for D (5 bases). Trimming cost V 5 bases and J 0 bases, with 13 bases left between them. Per germline, CDR1 SEHNR and CDR2 FQNEAQ (reference sequence). This CDR3 has 15 amino acids. CDR3 bases: TGTGCCAGCAGCCTTAGACAGAGCATGAACACTGAAGCTTTCTTT. Translation: CASSLRQSMNTEAFF.

The V gene is TRBV6-6, the J gene TRBJ2-3, with 11 bases that match TRBD2. This CDR3 region has 13 residues. The germline CDR1 and CDR2 sequences are MNHNY and SVGAGI (reference sequence). The V segment lost 5 bases and the J segment 8 bases; nucleotides outside the gene matches: 3. The CDR3 DNA reads TGTGCCAGCAGTCCAGGGACTAGCGGTACGCAGTATTTT. Translation gives CASSPGTSGTQYF.

V is TRBV5-1 and J is TRBJ2-7; 10 bases fit TRBD2. The length of the CDR3 is 17 residues. V dropped 2 bases and J dropped 4; count of bases not matched to a gene: 12. CDR1 and CDR2 from the germline V gene are SGHRS and YFSETQ. The CDR3 nucleotides are TGCGCCAGCAGCTTCGGGACTAGCGCTCGTCCGAGATACGAGCAGTACTTC. It specifies CASSFGTSARPRYEQYF.

V is TRBV9 and J is TRBJ2-1; D is undetermined. Germline V gene sequence: CDR1 SGDLS, CDR2 YYNGEE. The V gene lost 1 base and the J gene lost 5 bases, with 13 bases spanning the gap. The CDR3 has 15 residues. The CDR3: CASSVSGGDHNEQFF. The CDR3 DNA is TGTGCCAGCAGCGTATCCGGCGGAGACCACAATGAGCAGTTCTTC.

The CDR3 region is CASRGGRYINQPQHF. The CDR3 nucleotides read TGTGCCAGCAGGGGAGGGAGATATATCAATCAGCCCCAGCATTTT. The chain uses TRBV6-5 and TRBJ1-5; no clear D gene. The CDR3 is 15 amino acids. Germline V lookup: CDR1 MNHEY, CDR2 SVGAGI. V lost 6 bases, J lost 3 bases, and 15 bases lay in between.

V is TRBV13 and J is TRBJ2-7, with D possibly being TRBD2 (6 bases). V lost 6 bases and J lost 5, with 17 bases in between. Germline V gene data show CDR1 as PRHDT and CDR2 as FYEKMQ (reference sequence). There are 14 residues in the CDR3. CDR3 bases: TGTGCCAGCAGGTCCGACGGGAGCGGGCACGAGCAGTACTTC. Amino acids: CASRSDGSGHEQYF.

V is TRBV9 and J is TRBJ2-3; 12 bases align to TRBD2. Germline V lookup: CDR1 SGDLS, CDR2 YYNGEE. There are 17 residues in the CDR3. V was pared by 3 bases and J by 3 bases, with 8 bases of the junction left unmatched. CDR3 amino acids: CASSARLAGVRTDTQYF. The CDR3 nucleotides are TGTGCCAGCAGCGCCCGACTAGCGGGAGTTAGAACAGATACGCAGTATTTT.

This clone occurred once. The CDR3 region has the DNA TGTGCCAGCAGTGCAAGCGGGAGACTCACAGATACGCAGTATTTT. Amino acids: CASSASGRLTDTQYF. The chain couples TRBV6-4 to TRBJ2-3; 8 bases agree with TRBD2. This CDR3 has 15 amino acids. Germline V gene data show CDR1 as MRHNA and CDR2 as SNTAGT. Trimming at V came to 4 bases and at J to 2 bases, leaving 5 bases not matched to a gene.

CDR3 coding DNA: TGTGCCAGCAGCTTAGCGGGTGGGGGGGCGAACACTGAAGCTTTCTTT. Encoded protein: CASSLAGGGANTEAFF. This chain joins TRBV7-8 and TRBJ1-1, with D perhaps matching TRBD1 (6 bases). This CDR3 has 16 residues. Per germline, CDR1 SGHVS and CDR2 FQNEAQ. With 0 bases removed from V and 1 base from J, the gap between germline ends came to 12 bases.

The V gene is TRBV7-6, the J gene TRBJ2-3, with no clear D. V dropped 1 base and J dropped 0 bases, with 8 bases sitting between them. The CDR3 is 15 residues long. Germline V lookup: CDR1 SGHVS, CDR2 FNYEAQ. CDR3 in DNA: TGTGCCAGCAGCTTAGATTCCCCTAGCACAGATACGCAGTATTTT. Amino acids: CASSLDSPSTDTQYF.